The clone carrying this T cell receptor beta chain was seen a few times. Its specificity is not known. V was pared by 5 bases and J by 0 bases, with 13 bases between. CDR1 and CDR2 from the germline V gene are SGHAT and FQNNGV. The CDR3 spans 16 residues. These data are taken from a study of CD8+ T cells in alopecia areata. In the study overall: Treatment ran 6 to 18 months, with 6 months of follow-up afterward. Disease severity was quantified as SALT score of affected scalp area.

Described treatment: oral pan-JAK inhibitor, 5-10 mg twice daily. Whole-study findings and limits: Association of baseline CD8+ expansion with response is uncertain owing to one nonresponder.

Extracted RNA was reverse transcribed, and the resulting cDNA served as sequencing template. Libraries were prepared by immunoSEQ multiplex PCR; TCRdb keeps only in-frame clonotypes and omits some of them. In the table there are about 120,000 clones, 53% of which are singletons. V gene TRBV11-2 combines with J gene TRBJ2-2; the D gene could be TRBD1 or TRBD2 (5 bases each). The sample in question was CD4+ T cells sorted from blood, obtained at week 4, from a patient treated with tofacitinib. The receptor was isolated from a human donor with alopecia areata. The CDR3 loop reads CASSDGAGANTGELFF. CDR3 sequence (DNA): TGTGCCAGCAGCGACGGGGCGGGTGCGAACACCGGGGAGCTGTTTTTT.